These 12 T cell receptor beta chains share one sample of origin, sequenced in a study of identical twins listed by TCRdb under 2016. Libraries were constructed by 5' RACE. TCRdb names Illumina HiSeq 2000 as the instrument used. TCRdb reprocessing: public reads trimmed at Q25 with fastp, clones called with MiXCR, in-frame beta chains kept. Every distinct CDR3 protein forms one entry, paired with its most common genes and DNA. A total of around 680,000 distinct CDR3 sequences appear in this sample, over 8.5% of them only once. In total, the top ten clones hold around 0.98% of the sample. A further study also used this sample, focusing on yellow fever vaccine responses in identical twins.

The source material was PBMCs. Receptors were obtained from a woman younger than 30 in good health.

This clonotype was seen at least ten times. The gene calls are TRBV12-3 or TRBV12-4 and TRBJ2-3; 9 bases align to TRBD2. Losses at the gene ends were 6 bases for V and 0 bases for J; bases not matched to a gene: 4. The CDR3 runs 15 residues. The CDR3 region is CASSRTSESTDTQYF. CDR3 coding DNA: TGTGCCAGCAGCCGGACTAGCGAGAGCACAGATACGCAGTATTTT.

This clonotype was picked up a small number of times. The chain uses TRBV20-1 and TRBJ1-5; D is possibly TRBD1 (6 bases). The CDR3 is 16 residues long. Germline V gene sequence: CDR1 DFQATT, CDR2 SNEGSKA (reference sequence). V lost 6 bases, J lost 0 bases, and 18 bases lay in between. In DNA, the CDR3 is TGCAGTGCGGGGGCAAGGACAACTTATAGCAATCAGCCCCAGCATTTT. This sequence encodes CSAGARTTYSNQPQHF.

This clonotype was seen only a few times. This chain links TRBV28 with TRBJ2-7, with a weak D call TRBD2 (7 bases). Germline assignment: CDR1 MDHEN and CDR2 SYDVKM. The CDR3 is 14 amino acids. V was clipped by 3 bases and J by 3 bases, with 12 bases between them. This CDR3 is CASSFGGARYEQYF. CDR3 sequence (DNA): TGTGCCAGCAGTTTTGGGGGGGCTCGCTACGAGCAGTACTTC.

The sample holds a few counts of this clonotype. The V call is TRBV15, the J call TRBJ1-5; 11 bases match TRBD1. Germline V gives CDR1 LNHNV, CDR2 YYDKDF (reference sequence). The CDR3 has 16 residues. Trimming took 0 bases from V and 4 from J; bases not matched to a gene: 2. The DNA of the CDR3 is TGTGCCACCAGCAGAGAGGACAGGGGGCCTAATCAGCCCCAGCATTTT. Protein sequence: CATSREDRGPNQPQHF.

In this sample, this clonotype turned up many times. V gene TRBV29-1 combines with J gene TRBJ1-2; D unresolved. Germline V CDR1 and CDR2: SQVTM, ANQGSEA. The CDR3 is 12 residues long. The germline V and J ends were trimmed by 3 bases and 3 bases, with 8 bases remaining between them. CDR3: CSVEGLDYGYTF. The DNA for the CDR3 is TGCAGCGTTGAGGGCCTCGACTATGGCTACACCTTC.

This clonotype occurred many times. This chain links TRBV5-1 with TRBJ2-1; 14 bases align to TRBD2. The germline V gene has CDR1 SGHRS and CDR2 YFSETQ. This CDR3 comprises 15 residues. The V segment lost 4 bases and the J segment 8 bases; nucleotides outside the gene matches: 5. CDR3 in amino acids: CASSPGLAGVYEQFF. The CDR3 DNA reads TGCGCCAGCAGCCCGGGACTAGCGGGAGTCTATGAGCAGTTCTTC.

This clonotype was picked up a small number of times. The CDR3 region is CASSPRGGVTDTQYF. As DNA, the CDR3 is TGTGCCAGCAGCCCCCGGGGGGGGGTGACAGATACGCAGTATTTT. The V gene is TRBV28, the J gene TRBJ2-3, with 8 bases fitting TRBD2. The germline gives CDR1 MDHEN, CDR2 SYDVKM. The CDR3 is 15 residues long. J was trimmed by 3 bases and V by 6 bases; bases with no gene match: 8.

The chain links TRBV5-1 to TRBJ2-7, with 10 bases aligning to TRBD1. V trimming: 2 bases; J trimming: 6 bases; junction bases outside the gene matches: 5. This CDR3 is 14 amino acids long. Germline loops: CDR1 SGHRS, CDR2 YFSETQ. The CDR3 spells CASSFRQGAGEQYF. The CDR3 DNA sequence: TGCGCCAGCAGCTTCAGACAGGGGGCTGGCGAGCAGTACTTC. Combining the CDR3 with reference TRBV5-1 and TRBJ2-7 gives the whole variable domain KAGVTQTPRYLIKTRGQQVTLSCSPISGHRSVSWYQQTPGQGLQFLFEYFSETQRNKGNFPGRFSGRQFSNSRSEMNVSTLELGDSALYLCASSFRQGAGEQYFGPGTRLTVT.

This rearrangement joins TRBV10-1 to TRBJ2-7; a weak D match, TRBD1 (6 bases). Germline CDR1 WNHNN, CDR2 SYGVQD (reference sequence). Trimming took off 3 bases at V and 3 bases at J, with 12 bases between the two ends. This CDR3 has 14 residues. CDR3 amino acids: CASSDSGESYEQYF. CDR3 bases: TGCGCCAGCAGTGATTCAGGGGAGAGCTACGAGCAGTACTTC.

The V call is TRBV10-3, the J call TRBJ2-2; D is unresolved. Germline V lookup: CDR1 ENHRY, CDR2 SYGVKD. This CDR3 has 13 amino acids. Trimming shortened V by 4 bases and J by 5 bases, and 8 bases separated the two germline ends. CDR3 sequence reads: CAISGGLTGELFF. The CDR3 bases are TGTGCCATCAGTGGAGGATTAACCGGGGAGCTGTTTTTT.

The V and J genes are TRBV4-1 and TRBJ2-5, with D perhaps matching TRBD1 or TRBD2 (5 bases each). Germline loops: CDR1 MGHRA, CDR2 YSYEKL. The CDR3 covers 17 residues. V was clipped by 0 bases and J by 5 bases, with 19 bases between them. CDR3 sequence (DNA): TGCGCCAGCAGCCAAGATTTCGGGGCATCCCAGAGGGAGACCCAGTACTTC. It yields the protein CASSQDFGASQRETQYF.

There are a few counts of this clonotype. The chain combines TRBV11-1 with TRBJ2-1, with 8 bases matching TRBD2. Germline CDR1 SGHAT, CDR2 FQDESV (reference sequence). The CDR3 runs 18 residues. V trimming: 3 bases; J trimming: 8 bases; junction bases outside the gene matches: 18. The DNA of the CDR3 is TGTGCCAGCAGCTTGCTGGGGGATTTAGCGGGGAGGGATGATGAGCAGTTCTTC. Its translation is CASSLLGDLAGRDDEQFF.